This T cell receptor beta chain was documented in a study of cytomegalovirus exposure and HLA in healthy donors. Primers included in the PCR were 60 Vbeta and 13 Jbeta primers. Clones were read by immunoSEQ multiplex PCR, and TCRdb kept only the in-frame ones, dropping some. In the table there are 150,000 to 200,000 clones, around 84% of which are singletons. Though nominally healthy at sampling, donors likely had unrecorded immune exposures. About this clone: Its specificity is not known.

Germline loops: CDR1 LNHNV, CDR2 YYDKDF (reference sequence). V shed 2 bases and J shed 4 bases, with 14 bases lying between them. This CDR3 is 16 amino acids long. Whole-study findings and limits: Later examination showed HLA-associated TCR beta chains had greater clonal expansion than equally common others. In vitro, three CMV-associated chains proved specific for CMV antigens.

Material for sequencing was PBMCs. This sequence originates from a man in his forties or fifties in good health and CMV-seropositive. The chain carries TRBV15 and TRBJ1-4, with D maybe TRBD1 (6 bases). CDR3 sequence: CATSRPTARGNEKLFF. CDR3 DNA: TGTGCCACCAGCAGACCAACGGCCAGGGGTAATGAAAAACTGTTTTTT.